This T cell receptor (beta chain) originates from a study of blood T cell repertoires in COVID-19. Study-level background: Nucleic acid was either cDNA or gDNA, and it came from T cells, B-cell-depleted T cells, or PBMCs.

Per the authors' pipeline: Counts of nucleated cells, estimated from reference gene primer amplification, were obtained. TCRdb's copy holds only in-frame clones and misses some; the assay was immunoSEQ multiplex PCR. V and J calls and clone size are those listed in that table; D and trimming were worked out from the DNA. The sample yields about 58,000 clones, around 76% seen once. The CDR3 is 15 amino acids. CDR1 is WNHNN and CDR2 is SYGVQD in the germline V gene (reference sequence). Trimming removed 5 bases from V and 4 bases from J; junction bases left unmatched: 4. The clonotype comes from a human donor in a cohort sampled during active COVID-19. Sequencing was performed on peripheral blood. The rearrangement uses TRBV10-1 and TRBJ1-5; 11 bases match TRBD1. The CDR3 sequence: CASSSRDRGNQPQHF. The CDR3 coding sequence is TGCGCCAGCAGTTCCCGGGACAGGGGGAATCAGCCCCAGCATTTT.